The 27 T cell receptor beta chains below come from one sample, sequenced in a study of T-cell reconstitution after alpha-beta-depleted transplantation in children. The library targeted TCRbeta and was prepared with unique molecular identifiers. TCRdb re-derived calls from the PCR reads in MiXCR, one entry per CDR3 protein. The sample shows about 160,000 distinct CDR3 sequences, roughly 10% of them seen only once. Specimen: PBMCs, collected before TCRalphabeta/CD19-depleted stem cell transplant. These receptors all stem from a boy under 10 years old with acute myeloid leukemia, due to receive a stem cell transplant.

Written as DNA, the CDR3 is TGTGCCAGCAGCTCTCCTATTGGGCTAGCGGCATACGAGCAGTACTTC. Translating it yields CASSSPIGLAAYEQYF. The rearrangement joins TRBV7-2 to TRBJ2-7; 7 positions match TRBD2. The CDR3 length is 16 residues. The V gene end was trimmed by 4 bases and the J gene end by 4 bases; junction bases not matched to a gene: 13. The germline gives CDR1 SGHTA, CDR2 FQGNSA.

A remark on this clonotype: This may arise from a read error, as a much more abundant clone is one base away. The CDR3 region is CASIQDRRRSEYF. CDR3 sequence (DNA): TGTGCCAGCATCCAAGACCGCCGACGGTCCGAGTACTTC. V is TRBV3-1 and J is TRBJ2-5; no clear D. From germline, CDR1 is LGHDT and CDR2 YNNKEL (reference sequence). The CDR3 is 13 residues long.

This clonotype was counted ten times or more. The chain has TRBV5-1 and TRBJ2-5; TRBD1 might be the D (6 bases). V dropped 4 bases and J dropped 1 base, with 11 bases sitting between them. The germline V gene encodes CDR1 SGHRS and CDR2 YFSETQ. The CDR3 extends over 14 amino acids. This CDR3 reads CASSGGQPQETQYF. The CDR3 coding sequence is TGCGCCAGCAGCGGCGGACAGCCCCAAGAGACCCAGTACTTC.

This clonotype was observed many times. This chain links TRBV7-2 with TRBJ2-1, with D possibly being TRBD1 or TRBD2 (5 bases each). Germline CDR1 reads SGHTA; CDR2 reads FQGNSA. This CDR3 spans 15 amino acids. V lost 2 bases and J lost 9, with 17 bases in between. The CDR3 protein is CASSLSGTFLSEQFF. CDR3 coding DNA: TGTGCCAGCAGCTTATCCGGGACCTTCCTCAGTGAGCAGTTCTTC.

At least ten counts were recorded for this clonotype. V gene TRBV7-9 combines with J gene TRBJ1-1; tentatively, D is TRBD1 (6 bases). The V end lost 5 bases, the J end lost 4 bases, and 20 bases lay between the germline ends. This CDR3 is 16 amino acids long. In germline, CDR1 is SEHNR, CDR2 FQNEAQ (reference sequence). The CDR3: CASSPPRTASSTEAFF. CDR3 in DNA: TGTGCCAGCAGCCCACCTAGGACAGCATCATCCACTGAAGCTTTCTTT.

The CDR3 region has the DNA TGTGCCAGCAGCTTGGCCTTGGGGGGTCGGAATGAGCAGTTCTTC. Its translation: CASSLALGGRNEQFF. The rearrangement links TRBV5-4 to TRBJ2-1, with D perhaps TRBD2 (6 bases). Germline-derived CDR1 and CDR2 are SGHNT and YYREEE (reference sequence). The V gene lost 0 bases and the J gene lost 7 bases, with 14 bases spanning the gap. The CDR3 runs 15 residues.

In its sample, this clonotype was seen many times. The gene calls are TRBV20-1 and TRBJ2-1, with 7 bases identical to TRBD2. The CDR3 is 15 residues long. Germline CDR1 DFQATT, CDR2 SNEGSKA (reference sequence). V shed 6 bases, J shed 8 bases, and the junction held 16 bases outside the gene matches. The CDR3 nucleotides read TGCAGTGCGCGAGAGAGTGGAGCGGGGCGGGATGAGCAGTTCTTC. Amino acid sequence: CSARESGAGRDEQFF.

This clonotype came up many times. The J gene is TRBJ2-5, the V gene TRBV7-2, with TRBD2 as a possible D gene (5 bases). Germline CDR1 and CDR2: SGHTA and FQGNSA. CDR3 length equals 16 residues. Trimming removed 3 bases from V and 3 bases from J, with 17 bases in between. DNA for the CDR3: TGTGCCAGCAGCTTTTGGATGTGGGAGAGGAAAGAGACCCAGTACTTC. Translated: CASSFWMWERKETQYF. Full variable domain (outside the CDR3, taken from reference TRBV7-2 and TRBJ2-5): GAGVSQSPSNKVTEKGKDVELRCDPISGHTALYWYRQSLGQGLEFLIYFQGNSAPDKSGLPSDRFSAERTGGSVSTLTIQRTQQEDSAVYLCASSFWMWERKETQYFGPGTRLLVL.

This clonotype was picked up many times. V usage is TRBV4-1 and J usage is TRBJ1-1, with a weak D call TRBD1 (6 bases). Per germline, CDR1 MGHRA and CDR2 YSYEKL. Trimming left V 7 bases short and J 8 bases short, with 20 bases between. There are 14 residues in the CDR3. The CDR3 here is CASKNPGDGGEAFF. Written as DNA, the CDR3 is TGCGCCAGCAAAAATCCAGGGGACGGGGGAGAAGCTTTCTTT.

This clonotype was recorded many times. The V and J genes are TRBV6-1 and TRBJ2-7, with 14 nucleotides matching TRBD2. Germline values: CDR1 MNHNS, CDR2 SASEGT. V trimming: 7 bases; J trimming: 7 bases; junction bases outside the gene matches: 18. This CDR3 contains 18 residues. This CDR3 reads CASTRTGLGLAGGWEQYF. The CDR3 region has the DNA TGTGCCAGCACCAGGACAGGACTAGGACTAGCGGGAGGTTGGGAGCAGTACTTC.

With regard to this clonotype: A read error may be the cause here, since a much bigger clone is one base away. J is TRBJ1-4 and V is TRBV9; D gene unclear. V lost 4 bases and J lost 7, with 17 bases in between. The CDR3 length is 15 residues. The germline gives CDR1 SGDLS, CDR2 YYNGEE. The CDR3 region is CASSLGPESGEKLFF. The CDR3 nucleotides read TGTGCCAGCAGCCTAGGCCCGGAATCGGGTGAAAAACTGTTTTTT.

This clonotype was observed many times. The rearrangement uses TRBV10-3 and TRBJ2-2; D is undetermined. This CDR3 is built from 15 residues. Germline lookup yields CDR1 ENHRY and CDR2 SYGVKD. Trimming left V 10 bases short and J 4 bases short, with 19 bases between. The CDR3 spells CATRPPKGTTGELFF. In DNA form, the CDR3 reads TGTGCCACCCGACCCCCTAAGGGAACCACCGGGGAGCTGTTTTTT.

Comments on this clonotype: This may arise from a read error, as a much more abundant clone is one base away. Here the CDR3 omits its conserved ending phenylalanine or tryptophan, so a read error is the likely source. Here the CDR3 reads CASSGQGALSTDTQYS. The DNA of the CDR3 is TGTGCCAGCAGTGGACAGGGGGCGCTTAGCACAGATACGCAGTATTCT. The chain uses TRBV6-1 and TRBJ2-3; 10 nucleotides line up with TRBD1. CDR3 size: 16 residues. Germline V gene data show CDR1 as MNHNS and CDR2 as SASEGT. Trimming took 4 bases from V and 0 from J; bases not matched to a gene: 4.

At least ten counts were recorded for this clonotype. The DNA of the CDR3 is TGCAGCGTTGAAGTGGTACTGTACACTGAAGCTTTCTTT. This codes for CSVEVVLYTEAFF. The chain links TRBV29-1 to TRBJ1-1; D is ambiguous. V was cut by 1 base and J by 3 bases, with 9 bases left in between. The CDR3 has 13 amino acids. CDR1 and CDR2 from the germline V gene are SQVTM and ANQGSEA.

The sample holds many counts of this clonotype. The rearrangement links TRBV6-4 to TRBJ2-1; D is perhaps TRBD1 (6 bases). Germline CDR1 is MRHNA and CDR2 is SNTAGT. CDR3 length equals 17 residues. Trimming shortened V by 0 bases and J by 1 base, and 13 bases separated the two germline ends. The CDR3 coding sequence is TGTGCCAGCAGTGACTCCCCACAGGGATGGTCCTACAATGAGCAGTTCTTC. Its translation: CASSDSPQGWSYNEQFF.

This clonotype appeared many times. The DNA for the CDR3 is TGCAGCGTTGGTGGGCCCTCTAGACCACTCTACGAGCAGTACTTC. It yields the protein CSVGGPSRPLYEQYF. The rearrangement links TRBV29-1 to TRBJ2-7, with D unclear. This CDR3 has 15 residues. The germline V gene encodes CDR1 SQVTM and CDR2 ANQGSEA. V lost 4 bases, J lost 3 bases, and 19 bases lay in between.

This clonotype was recorded at least ten times. The V and J genes are TRBV6-1 and TRBJ1-2; 7 nucleotides align to TRBD1. The V gene's germline CDR1 is MNHNS and CDR2 SASEGT. J lost 6 bases, V lost 7 bases, and 5 bases had no gene match. The CDR3 has 12 amino acids. CDR3: CASNIQGDGYTF. The CDR3 bases are TGTGCCAGCAATATTCAGGGGGATGGCTACACCTTC.

This clonotype was detected ten times or more. V usage is TRBV20-1 and J usage is TRBJ2-2; 11 bases agree with TRBD1. V dropped 1 base and J dropped 4; count of bases not matched to a gene: 2. Germline V gene lookup returns CDR1 DFQATT and CDR2 SNEGSKA (reference sequence). The CDR3 has 15 amino acids. DNA of the CDR3: TGCAGTGCTAGAGGAGGGACAGGGGGCACCGGGGAGCTGTTTTTT. This gives the protein CSARGGTGGTGELFF.

This clonotype was recorded at least ten times. The rearrangement links TRBV5-1 to TRBJ2-3, with TRBD2 matching over 7 bases. CDR1 SGHRS and CDR2 YFSETQ come from the germline V gene. Losses at the gene ends were 3 bases for V and 0 bases for J; bases not matched to a gene: 4. This CDR3 spans 15 amino acids. The CDR3 region has the DNA TGCGCCAGCAGCTCCGGGACTATTAGCACAGATACGCAGTATTTT. This sequence encodes CASSSGTISTDTQYF.

This clonotype was counted many times. The chain combines TRBV2 with TRBJ2-5; possibly TRBD1 for D (6 bases). This CDR3 has 15 residues. V lost 6 bases to trimming and J lost 4 bases, with 18 bases between them. The germline gives CDR1 SNHLY, CDR2 FYNNEI. The CDR3 nucleotides are TGTGCCAGCAGGAATCCGGGACATGACCCAGAGACCCAGTACTTC. Translated: CASRNPGHDPETQYF.

This clonotype was observed at least ten times. This chain uses TRBV27 with TRBJ2-7, with 7 bases lining up with TRBD1. The trim removed 8 bases at V and 6 bases at J, leaving 7 bases unmatched. Per germline, CDR1 MNHEY and CDR2 SMNVEV (reference sequence). The CDR3 contains 12 residues. In DNA form, the CDR3 reads TGTGCCAGCCGACAGGGCTTAACCGAGCAGTACTTC. Translating it yields CASRQGLTEQYF.

This clonotype was counted ten times or more. The CDR3 DNA is TGTGCCAGCAGCCAAGTAAGGAATCTTAACGAGCAGTACTTC. As protein: CASSQVRNLNEQYF. The chain carries TRBV14 and TRBJ2-7; D is undetermined. Looked up from germline, CDR1 is SGHDN and CDR2 is FVKESK. Trimming shortened V by 1 base and J by 5 bases, and 12 bases separated the two germline ends. CDR3 length: 14 amino acids.

This clonotype was seen ten or more times. This chain connects TRBV11-1 to TRBJ2-3; TRBD1 is a possible D gene (7 bases). The V gene lost 2 bases and the J gene lost 2 bases, with 20 bases spanning the gap. Germline loops: CDR1 SGHAT, CDR2 FQDESV (reference sequence). This CDR3 contains 18 residues. This CDR3 reads CASSLSLSRGVLTDTQYF. The CDR3 nucleotides read TGTGCCAGCAGCTTATCCCTAAGCAGGGGGGTCCTCACAGATACGCAGTATTTT.

This clonotype was detected ten times or more. This rearrangement joins TRBV12-3 or TRBV12-4 to TRBJ2-1; D perhaps matches TRBD1 (5 bases). V was shortened by 3 bases and J by 2 bases, with 17 bases between the two germline ends. The CDR3 loop spans 17 amino acids. The CDR3 DNA reads TGTGCCAGCAGTTTCTTGAGTTGGCCAGGGACCTACAATGAGCAGTTCTTC. The encoded protein is CASSFLSWPGTYNEQFF.

This clonotype was detected many times. This chain links TRBV28 with TRBJ2-7; TRBD2 agrees at 15 bases. Germline lookup yields CDR1 MDHEN and CDR2 SYDVKM. V shed 4 bases, J shed 5 bases, and the junction held 0 bases outside the gene matches. CDR3 length equals 14 residues. The CDR3 reads CASSWTSGRDEQYF. The CDR3 DNA reads as TGTGCCAGCAGTTGGACTAGCGGGAGGGACGAGCAGTACTTC.

This clonotype appeared many times. The chain employs TRBV6-6 and TRBJ2-7; 7 nucleotides line up with TRBD1. V was clipped by 6 bases and J by 2 bases; unmatched bases: 13. The CDR3 totals 16 residues. Germline values: CDR1 MNHNY, CDR2 SVGAGI (reference sequence). Here the CDR3 reads CASSTRQGTITYEQYV. CDR3 in DNA: TGTGCCAGCAGCACAAGACAGGGTACAATAACCTACGAGCAGTACGTC.

This clonotype was observed many times. V is TRBV7-6 and J is TRBJ2-1; D is uncertain. V was clipped by 1 base and J by 5 bases, with 12 bases between them. This CDR3 is 15 amino acids long. CDR1 is SGHVS, CDR2 FNYEAQ, per germline. Here the CDR3 reads CASSLVGDGDNEQFF. CDR3 nucleotides: TGTGCCAGCAGCTTAGTTGGTGACGGAGACAATGAGCAGTTCTTC. The full variable domain, rest sourced from reference TRBV7-6 and TRBJ2-1, is GAGVSQSPRYKVTKRGQDVALRCDPISGHVSLYWYRQALGQGPEFLTYFNYEAQQDKSGLPNDRFSAERPEGSISTLTIQRTEQRDSAMYRCASSLVGDGDNEQFFGPGTRLTVL.